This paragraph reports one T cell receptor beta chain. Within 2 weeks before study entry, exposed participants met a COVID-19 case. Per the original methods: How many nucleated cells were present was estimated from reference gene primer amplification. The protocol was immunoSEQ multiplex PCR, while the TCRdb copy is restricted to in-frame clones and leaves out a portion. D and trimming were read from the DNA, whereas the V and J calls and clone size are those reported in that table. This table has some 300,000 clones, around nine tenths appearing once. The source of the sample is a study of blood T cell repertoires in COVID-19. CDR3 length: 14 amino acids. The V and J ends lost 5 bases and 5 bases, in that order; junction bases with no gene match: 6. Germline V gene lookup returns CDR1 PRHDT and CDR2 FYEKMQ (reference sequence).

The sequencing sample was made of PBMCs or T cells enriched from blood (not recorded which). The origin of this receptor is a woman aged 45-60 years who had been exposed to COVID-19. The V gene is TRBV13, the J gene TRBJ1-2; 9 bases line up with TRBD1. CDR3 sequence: CASSPETGGYGYTF. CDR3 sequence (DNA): TGTGCCAGCAGCCCAGAGACAGGGGGTTATGGCTACACCTTC. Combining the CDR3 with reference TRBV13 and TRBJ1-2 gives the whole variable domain AAGVIQSPRHLIKEKRETATLKCYPIPRHDTVYWYQQGPGQDPQFLISFYEKMQSDKGSIPDRFSAQQFSDYHSELNMSSLELGDSALYFCASSPETGGYGYTFGSGTRLTVV.